This T cell receptor beta chain was obtained from a study of Ad26.COV2.S vaccination and SARS-CoV-2 variants. This clone was found a few times. The germline V gene encodes CDR1 LNHDA and CDR2 SQIVND (reference sequence). CDR3 length: 13 residues. Trimming left V 5 bases short and J 2 bases short, with 9 bases between. Treatment given: some 20 received Ad26.COV2.S at low or high dose, single or two shots; 5 received placebo; per-sample allocation not given. The samples date from day 63 after the first vaccine or placebo injection. The repertoire was sequenced with immunoSEQ multiplex PCR; TCRdb's copy has only in-frame clones and lacks some. This sample has roughly 510,000 clones, with around 90% found just once.

The J gene is TRBJ1-2, the V gene TRBV19; D is ambiguous. Sequenced here: peripheral blood, sampled in a trial of Ad26.COV2.S vaccine versus placebo. The TCR originated in a person between 18 and 60 years old who received the Ad26.COV2.S COVID-19 vaccine or a placebo. CDR3 sequence (DNA): TGTGCCAGTAGTGAGTGGCAGAACTATGGCTACACCTTC. Its translation is CASSEWQNYGYTF.